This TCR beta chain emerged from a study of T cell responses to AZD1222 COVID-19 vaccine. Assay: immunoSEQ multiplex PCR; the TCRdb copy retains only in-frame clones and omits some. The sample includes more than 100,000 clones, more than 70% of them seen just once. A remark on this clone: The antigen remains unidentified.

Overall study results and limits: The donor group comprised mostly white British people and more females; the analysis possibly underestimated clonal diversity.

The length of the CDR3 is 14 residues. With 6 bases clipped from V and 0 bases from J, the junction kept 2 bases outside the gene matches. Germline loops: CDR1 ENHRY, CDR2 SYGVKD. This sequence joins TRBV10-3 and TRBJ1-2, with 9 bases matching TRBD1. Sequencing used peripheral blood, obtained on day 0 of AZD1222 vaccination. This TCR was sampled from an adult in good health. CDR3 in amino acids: CAIRGTGTNYGYTF. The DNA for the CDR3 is TGTGCCATCAGGGGGACAGGGACTAACTATGGCTACACCTTC.